This TCR beta chain is drawn from a study of T cells after yellow fever vaccination. The CDR3 runs 16 residues. CDR1 and CDR2 from the germline V gene are SGHTA and FQGNSA. Trimming took 0 bases from V and 9 from J, leaving 20 bases between them. This clonotype showed up many times. UMIs and a universal primer site were added when TCR cDNA was made by 5'RACE template switching. TCRdb analysed the 5' RACE reads with MiXCR anew, one entry per CDR3 protein. The sample consists of around 120,000 distinct CDR3 sequences, approximately 7.1% of them appearing once. The sequence came from a man aged 18 to 30 who received the YFV17D yellow fever vaccine. The sequencing here drew on CD4+ T cells sorted from PBMCs, taken roughly 46 days after the first yellow fever vaccination. This sequence joins TRBV7-2 and TRBJ2-5, with D perhaps given as TRBD1 or TRBD2 (5 bases each). The CDR3 here is CASSLAGTEPGVAQYF. In DNA, the CDR3 is TGTGCCAGCAGCTTAGCAGGGACGGAACCCGGGGTGGCCCAGTACTTC.